The entry below describes one TCR beta chain. Antigen specificity is unknown. The CDR3 runs to 14 residues. V was pared by 5 bases and J by 9 bases, with 17 bases between. The germline V gene has CDR1 MDHEN and CDR2 SYDVKM. The primer mix had 60 Vbeta and 13 Jbeta primers. TCRdb's copy holds only in-frame clones and misses some; the assay was immunoSEQ multiplex PCR. This table holds tens of thousands of clones, roughly 69% found once. This specimen belongs to a study of cytomegalovirus exposure and HLA in healthy donors. Study information: Unique TCRs numbering about 85 million, obtained from HLA-typed donors, made up an early data release. Whole-study findings and limits: The authors listed about 170 TCR beta chains as cytomegalovirus-associated. Exclusion as indistinguishable affected some V segments, including TRBV6-2 and TRBV6-3. The classifier reportedly diagnosed cytomegalovirus status with high sensitivity and specificity.

The material sequenced was PBMCs. This receptor was taken from a woman aged 45-65 years in good health and CMV-seronegative. This sequence joins TRBV28 and TRBJ2-4, with D perhaps matching TRBD2 (5 bases). DNA for the CDR3: TGTGCCAGCAGTCCAAGGAGAGGGTTCAGCATTCAGTACTTC. This translates into CASSPRRGFSIQYF.